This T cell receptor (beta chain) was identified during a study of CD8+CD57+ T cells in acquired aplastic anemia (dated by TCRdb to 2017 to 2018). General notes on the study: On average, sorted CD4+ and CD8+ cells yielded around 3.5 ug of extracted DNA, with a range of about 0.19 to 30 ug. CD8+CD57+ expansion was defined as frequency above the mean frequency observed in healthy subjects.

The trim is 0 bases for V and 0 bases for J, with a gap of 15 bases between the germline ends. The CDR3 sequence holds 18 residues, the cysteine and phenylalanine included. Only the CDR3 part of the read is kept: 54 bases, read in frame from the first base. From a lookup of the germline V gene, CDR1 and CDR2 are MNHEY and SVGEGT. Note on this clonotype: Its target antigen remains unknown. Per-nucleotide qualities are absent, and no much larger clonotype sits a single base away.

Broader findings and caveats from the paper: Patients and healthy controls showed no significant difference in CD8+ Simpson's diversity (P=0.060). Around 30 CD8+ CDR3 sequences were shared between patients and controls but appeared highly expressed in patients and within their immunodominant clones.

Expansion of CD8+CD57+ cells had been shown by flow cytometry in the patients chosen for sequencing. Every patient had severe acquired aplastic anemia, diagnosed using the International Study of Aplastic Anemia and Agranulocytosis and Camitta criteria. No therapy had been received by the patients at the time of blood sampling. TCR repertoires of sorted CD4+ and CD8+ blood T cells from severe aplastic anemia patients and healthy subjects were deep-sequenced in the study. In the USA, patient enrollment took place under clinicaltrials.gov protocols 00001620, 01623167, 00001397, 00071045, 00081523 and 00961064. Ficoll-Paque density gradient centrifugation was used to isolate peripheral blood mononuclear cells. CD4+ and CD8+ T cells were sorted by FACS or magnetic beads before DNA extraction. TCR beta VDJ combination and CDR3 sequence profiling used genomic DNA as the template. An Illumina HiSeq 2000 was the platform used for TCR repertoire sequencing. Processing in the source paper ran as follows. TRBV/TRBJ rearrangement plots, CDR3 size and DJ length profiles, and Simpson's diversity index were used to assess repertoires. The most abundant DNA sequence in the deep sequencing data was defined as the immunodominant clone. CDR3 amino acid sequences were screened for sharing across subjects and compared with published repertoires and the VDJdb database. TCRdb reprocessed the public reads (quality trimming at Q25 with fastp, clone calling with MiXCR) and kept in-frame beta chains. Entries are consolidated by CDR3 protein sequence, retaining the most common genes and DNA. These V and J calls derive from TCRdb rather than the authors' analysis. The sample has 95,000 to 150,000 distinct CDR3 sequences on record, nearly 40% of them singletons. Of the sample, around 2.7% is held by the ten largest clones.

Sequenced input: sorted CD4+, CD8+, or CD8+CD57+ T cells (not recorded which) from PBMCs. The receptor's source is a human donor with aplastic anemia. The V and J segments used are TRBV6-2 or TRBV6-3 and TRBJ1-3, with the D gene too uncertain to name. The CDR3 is CASSYSIFPGTSGNTIYF. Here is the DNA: TGTGCCAGCAGTTACTCGATTTTTCCGGGAACCTCTGGAAACACCATATATTTT.